The entry that follows covers one TCR beta chain sequence. The antigen remains undetermined. V was pared by 5 bases and J by 6 bases, with 7 bases between. This CDR3 has 11 amino acids. CDR1 is SGHVS, CDR2 FNYEAQ, per germline. This sample was included in a study of CD8+CD57+ T cells in acquired aplastic anemia. Study details: Yields of DNA that came from sorted CD4+ and CD8+ cells averaged about 2.9 ug. Study-wide results and limits: Levels of CD8+ Simpson's diversity were not significantly distinct in patients versus controls. Between patients and controls, roughly 29 CD8+ CDR3 sequences were found in common.

Genomic DNA served as template for TCR beta VDJ and CDR3 profiling. One entry per CDR3 protein results from TCRdb running MiXCR on the reads. The data contain 35,000 to 40,000 distinct CDR3 sequences, under 80% of them seen just once; the ten biggest clones take up 22%. The sequencing sample was made of sorted CD4+, CD8+, or CD8+CD57+ T cells (not recorded which) from PBMCs. The TCR sequence derives from a human donor in good health, serving as a control. This chain joins TRBV7-6 and TRBJ1-2, with D uncertain. The CDR3 region is CASSPEDGYTF. CDR3 coding DNA: TGTGCCAGCAGCCCAGAAGATGGCTACACCTTC.